This T cell receptor (beta chain) was identified in a study of T cells in Graves' hyperthyroidism and ophthalmopathy (dated by TCRdb to about 2019). For the study in its entirety: Peripheral blood samples were taken at initial diagnosis, before any treatment was given. Once sampling was done, hyperthyroidism patients were given methimazole at a starting dose of 30 mg daily, whereas ophthalmopathy patients were given high-dose intravenous methylprednisolone. For training and testing, the approximately 97 patients in the discovery cohort were randomly divided in a 7:3 ratio. The paper reports TCR Vbeta CDR3 sequencing of approximately 130 peripheral blood samples: approximately 41 ophthalmopathy, 75 to 80 hyperthyroidism and around 17 progressor patients. TCR V-J signatures able to tell the groups apart were searched for in a discovery cohort of around 95 patients, of whom over 40 had Graves' ophthalmopathy and 57 had stable Graves' hyperthyroidism. Prospective prediction of ophthalmopathy was tested in an independent validation cohort of 18 to 20 hyperthyroidism patients and 17 patients who later progressed to ophthalmopathy. In addition, the study compared T-cell repertoires in thyroid tissue and in blood from roughly 6 Graves' hyperthyroidism patients. What the authors observed across the whole study: Most expanded thyroid clonotypes (frequency above 0.001) were also detected in blood, a finding suggesting that blood repertoires may reflect thyroid immune responses. In cross-validation, a model built on a 13 V-J signature told ophthalmopathy apart from stable hyperthyroidism with just under 90% sensitivity and roughly 83% specificity, and in testing the same model reached 80%/75%. Sample size was not statistically predetermined, and investigators were not blinded to group allocation. In validation, progression to ophthalmopathy was predicted by the model with around 70% sensitivity and nearly 75% specificity, a median of 6.5 months before onset.

The CDR3, cysteine through phenylalanine, is 16 amino acids long. The kept DNA is CDR3 alone, 48 bases in frame from the first base. V loses 3 bases, J loses 2 bases, and the germline ends lie 17 bases apart. The germline V gene (reference sequence) yields SSHAT for CDR1 and FNYEAQ for CDR2. A patient counted as having stable Graves' hyperthyroidism if no progression to ophthalmopathy occurred over 18 months of follow-up. Hyperthyroidism patients were newly diagnosed, had a disease duration of under 2 months, and were aged 18 to 65 years. Any patient with an uncontrolled infection, another autoimmune disease, pregnancy or lactation was excluded. Diagnoses were established on the basis of clinical symptoms, serum thyroxine and TRAb, thyroid ultrasound, and orbital computed tomography. PBMCs were isolated from about 10 ml of fresh peripheral blood by Ficoll-Paque density gradient centrifugation. Total RNA was extracted using Trizol reagent, and RNA quality was assessed on an Agilent 2100 Bioanalyzer.

The TCR beta CDR3 regions were amplified from RNA transcripts. The first round of RT-PCR for the TCR CDR3 was performed with the HTBI primer set and the Qiagen OneStep RT-PCR kit. Libraries were constructed in a second round of multiplex PCR, after which size selection and purification were performed. Libraries were sequenced paired-end with 100 bp reads on an Illumina HiSeq2000. In the paper's pipeline: Raw data were processed with SOAPnuke, discarding reads with adapters, uncalled bases, mean Phred below 15, or no exact constant-primer or identifier match. COPE v1.2.5 was used to merge high-quality paired reads, and clonotypes were defined as unique nucleotide sequences. Clonotypes were aligned to IMGT TRBV, TRBD and TRBJ reference segments using MiTCR v1.1. The analysis was restricted to V-J combinations with a frequency above 0.0001, which together covered just over 98% of the repertoires. The TCS score was defined as the ratio of F50 (clonal expansion) to E x V (chaos), calculated using BLOSUM62-based TCRdist between CDR3 peptides within each V-J. Welch's t-statistics and random forest reduced 500 to 650 V-J features to 10 to 15, which were used in a naive Bayes classifier (R e1071). The similarity between thyroid and blood repertoires was quantified using the Morisita-Horn index. TCRdb trimmed public reads at Q25 via fastp, called clones via MiXCR and kept in-frame beta chains. Entries are consolidated by CDR3 protein sequence, retaining the most common genes and DNA. These V and J calls are TCRdb output, not the study's own analysis. In this sample the table shows roughly 800,000 distinct CDR3 sequences, 35% to 40% of which occur a single time. Around 10% of the sample is in the top ten clones.

Note on this clonotype: Its antigen target is currently unknown. Base qualities are not provided; no much larger clone lies one nucleotide away.

This clonotype was sampled from a man aged 18 to 29 with Graves' hyperthyroidism. Sequenced: blood. In this chain, TRBV7-7 is recombined with TRBJ2-7; the D gene is possibly TRBD2, with 7 bases matching. The encoded CDR3 is CASSLGWRGPPYEQYF. The DNA is TGTGCCAGCAGCTTGGGTTGGCGGGGGCCCCCCTACGAGCAGTACTTC.